A single sample gave rise to the 26 T cell receptor beta chains below, sequenced in a study of tissue T cells after allogeneic stem cell transplantation. Sequencing used immunoSEQ multiplex PCR; TCRdb keeps in-frame clones, though not all of them. Of about 500 clones listed, around 45% are singletons. Time point described: mouse harvest day 14 after allogeneic transplant. Each mouse received 10^7 T-cell-depleted marrow cells plus 10^6 splenic CD5+ T cells by tail vein. What was sequenced was blood. The origin of the receptors is a female BALB/c mouse given C57BL/6 T cells with graft-versus-host disease after an allogeneic hematopoietic cell transplant.

Points on this clone: All gene names here are mouse names. The DNA ends 1 residue before the CDR3 does, and the rest of the CDR3 is filled in from the germline J gene. The genes are TRBV13-2 and TRBJ2-7, with 9 nucleotides matching TRBD2. Germline loops: CDR1 NNHNN, CDR2 SYGAGS (reference sequence). The CDR3 loop spans 14 amino acids. V dropped 2 bases and J dropped 3; count of bases not matched to a gene: 3. The part of the CDR3 DNA that was read is TGTGCCAGCGGTGAGGCTGGGGGGGGCTATGAACAGTAC. Translation: CASGEAGGGYEQY. The CDR3 reads in full as CASGEAGGGYEQYF.

Of note for this clone: Mouse germline and gene names are used. Sequencing ends 1 residue short of the CDR3 end; the germline J gene provides the rest. This rearrangement joins TRBV13-1 to TRBJ1-4; 8 bases line up with TRBD1. The V gene end was trimmed by 2 bases and the J gene end by 6 bases; junction bases not matched to a gene: 0. Germline loops: CDR1 NSHNY, CDR2 SYGAGN. The CDR3 totals 13 residues. Incomplete CDR3 DNA: TGTGCCAGCAGTGACAGGGGGCACGAAAGATTATTT. Protein sequence: CASSDRGHERLF. The full CDR3 is CASSDRGHERLFF. The full variable domain, its missing parts supplied by reference TRBV13-1 and TRBJ1-4, is EAAVTQSPRNKVTVTGGNVTLSCRQTNSHNYMYWYRQDTGHGLRLIHYSYGAGNLRIGDVPDGYKATRTTQEDFFLLLELASPSQTSLYFCASSDRGHERLFFGHGTKLSVL.

This clone was detected a few times. Mouse gene names apply. Read coverage stops 1 residue before the CDR3 terminus; the germline J gene supplies the remainder. The V gene is TRBV13-2, the J gene TRBJ2-7, with 10 bases lining up with TRBD1. Trimming removed 0 bases from V and 6 bases from J; junction bases left unmatched: 3. There are 14 residues in the CDR3. Germline V gives CDR1 NNHNN, CDR2 SYGAGS (reference sequence). CDR3 region: CASGDGQGAGEQYF. Partial CDR3 DNA: TGTGCCAGCGGTGATGGACAGGGGGCGGGTGAACAGTAC.

Points on this clone: Genes and germline come from the mouse. Read sequence stops 1 residue before the CDR3 end, and the germline J gene provides the missing end. V gene TRBV26 combines with J gene TRBJ1-2, with 10 positions matching TRBD1. J was trimmed by 4 bases and V by 4 bases; bases with no gene match: 3. This CDR3 comprises 14 residues. Germline V gene lookup returns CDR1 KGHPV and CDR2 FQNQEV (reference sequence). This chain's CDR3 is CASSHGQGGSDYTF. Incomplete CDR3 DNA: TGTGCCAGCAGTCACGGACAGGGGGGCTCCGACTACACC.

This clone was counted between two and nine times. Gene names follow the mouse nomenclature. The observed sequence ends 1 residue before the CDR3 terminus, with the missing tail filled in from the germline J gene. V usage is TRBV26 and J usage is TRBJ1-3; TRBD1 agrees at 7 bases. Germline trimming cut 5 bases from V and 0 bases from J; bases unmatched to any gene: 1. Looked up from germline, CDR1 is KGHPV and CDR2 is FQNQEV (reference sequence). The CDR3 is 14 residues long. CDR3 DNA (partial): TGTGCCAGCAGTTGGGACAGTTCTGGAAATACGCTCTAT. Amino acid sequence: CASSWDSSGNTLY. The CDR3 in full is CASSWDSSGNTLYF.

This clone has just a few counts. The genes and germline here are from mouse. The read halts 1 residue ahead of the CDR3 end, with the missing end drawn from the germline J gene. The rearrangement links TRBV13-3 to TRBJ2-7, with D perhaps matching TRBD1 (6 bases). Trimming removed 2 bases from V and 4 bases from J, with 10 bases in between. The CDR3 has 13 amino acids. CDR1 is NNHDY, CDR2 SYVADS, per germline. Incomplete CDR3 DNA: TGTGCCAGCAGTGACAGGGGCGCTTATGAACAGTAC. It translates to CASSDRGAYEQY. The full CDR3 reads CASSDRGAYEQYF.

This clone was seen more than once but under ten times. Mouse gene names apply. The sequence runs out 1 residue before the end of the CDR3; the remainder is reconstructed from the germline J gene. The rearrangement joins TRBV16 to TRBJ1-3; no clear D gene. Germline CDR1 and CDR2: SGHSA and FRNQAP. V was pared by 2 bases and J by 0 bases, with 5 bases between. There are 14 residues in the CDR3. Partial CDR3 DNA: TGTGCAAGCAGCTTAATATCTTCTGGAAATACGCTCTAT. It encodes CASSLISSGNTLY. Given in full, the CDR3 is CASSLISSGNTLYF.

In regard to this clone: Mouse gene names apply. Incomplete CDR3 DNA: TGTGCCTGGAGTCTAGCCAGGGATTCGCCCCTCTAC. Encoded protein: CAWSLARDSPLY. The complete CDR3 sequence is CAWSLARDSPLYF. This rearrangement joins TRBV31 to TRBJ1-6; maybe TRBD1 (5 bases). The read ends 1 residue early relative to the CDR3; the germline J gene fills the gap. TRBJ1-6 is placed among ORFs of uncertain function. The germline V and J ends were trimmed by 0 bases and 8 bases, with 8 bases remaining between them. The CDR3 length is 13 residues. Per germline, CDR1 GKSSPN and CDR2 SITVG.

As for this clone: Gene names and germline refer to mouse. The sequenced fragment ends 1 residue before the CDR3 boundary, so the rest is inferred from the germline J gene. V usage is TRBV16 and J usage is TRBJ1-2, with a possible D match to TRBD1 (5 bases). Per the germline V gene, CDR1 is SGHSA and CDR2 is FRNQAP. The CDR3 is 13 residues long. The V gene lost 4 bases and the J gene lost 3 bases, with 9 bases spanning the gap. The CDR3 loop is CASSSTAYSDYTF. CDR3 DNA (partial): TGTGCAAGCAGCTCGACAGCTTACTCCGACTACACC.

As regards this clone: Mouse germline and gene names are used. The read ends 1 residue early relative to the CDR3; the germline J gene fills the gap. This chain links TRBV29 with TRBJ2-7; D might be TRBD1 (5 bases). The V end lost 4 bases, the J end lost 3 bases, and 7 bases lay between the germline ends. The germline V gene encodes CDR1 MSHET and CDR2 SYDVDS. The CDR3 runs 12 residues. The CDR3 is CASSSDSYEQYF. CDR3 bases read: TGTGCTAGCAGTTCAGACAGCTATGAACAGTAC. The full variable domain, rest sourced from reference TRBV29 and TRBJ2-7, is DMKVTQMPRYLIKRMGENVLLECGQDMSHETMYWYRQDPGLGLQLIYISYDVDSNSEGDIPKGYRVSRKKREHFSLILDSAKTNQTSVYFCASSSDSYEQYFGPGTRLTVL.

On this clone: Gene names follow the mouse nomenclature. The read stops 1 residue short of the end of the CDR3; the missing end is completed from the germline J gene. J is TRBJ2-2 and V is TRBV26; D could derive from TRBD1 or TRBD2 (6 bases each). The germline V gene has CDR1 KGHPV and CDR2 FQNQEV (reference sequence). Trimming removed 2 bases from V and 3 bases from J, with 10 bases in between. The CDR3 is 15 amino acids. CDR3 bases read: TGTGCCAGCAGTCTGAGGAGGGGGGACACCGGGCAGCTCTAC. Its protein product is CASSLRRGDTGQLY. In full, the CDR3 reads CASSLRRGDTGQLYF.

This clone was recorded a few times. Gene names are mouse gene names. CDR3 sequence: CASGSGNSDYTF. CDR3 DNA, as far as it was read: TGTGCCAGCGGGTCAGGAAACTCCGACTACACC. The rearrangement uses TRBV13-2 and TRBJ1-2, with D hard to call. The read terminates 1 residue ahead of where the CDR3 ends, so the germline J gene completes it. The CDR3 sequence is 12 residues long. V was shortened by 5 bases and J by 1 base, with 6 bases between the two germline ends. In germline, CDR1 is NNHNN, CDR2 SYGAGS (reference sequence).

Relative to its sample, this clone is large (0.1 to 1%). The gene names here belong to mouse. The read ends 1 residue shy of where the CDR3 ends; the end is completed using the germline J gene. J is TRBJ1-1 and V is TRBV4, with 9 bases that match TRBD1. The CDR3 covers 14 residues. The V gene's germline CDR1 is LGHDT and CDR2 YNNKQL (reference sequence). Trimming took 5 bases from V and 3 from J; bases not matched to a gene: 4. The CDR3 bases that were read are TGTGCCAGCAGCCCACAGGGGGCTCACACAGAAGTCTTC. This translates into CASSPQGAHTEVF. The complete CDR3 reads CASSPQGAHTEVFF. Complete variable domain (other parts from reference TRBV4 and TRBJ1-1): ETAVFQTPNYHVTQVGNEVSFNCKQTLGHDTMYWYKQDSKKLLKIMFSYNNKQLIVNETVPRRFSPQSSDKAHLNLRIKSVEPEDSAVYLCASSPQGAHTEVFFGKGTRLTVV.

Notes on this clone: The germline and genes are mouse ones. The CDR3 sequence: CARDWGARAEQFF. Partial CDR3 DNA: TGTGCAAGGGACTGGGGGGCGCGTGCTGAGCAGTTC. This rearrangement joins TRBV12-2 to TRBJ2-1; 12 bases line up with TRBD2. With the read ending 1 residue before the CDR3 end, the germline J gene is used to fill in that end. There are 13 residues in the CDR3. Per the germline V gene, CDR1 is SGHLS and CDR2 is HYDKME.

Of note for this clone: Gene labels here are mouse ones. The read terminates 1 residue ahead of where the CDR3 ends, so the germline J gene completes it. The V and J genes are TRBV13-1 and TRBJ2-3; D uncertain. Trimming took 0 bases from V and 6 from J, leaving 5 bases between them. The germline gives CDR1 NSHNY, CDR2 SYGAGN. CDR3 size: 12 residues. Here the CDR3 reads CASSDALETLYF. The CDR3 DNA, read in part, is TGTGCCAGCAGTGATGCTTTGGAAACGCTGTAT.

A remark on this clone: The germline and genes are mouse ones. The read terminates 1 residue before the CDR3 end, so the remaining end is supplied by the germline J gene. This chain joins TRBV12-2 and TRBJ1-2, with TRBD1 as a possible D gene (5 bases). CDR1 and CDR2 from the germline V gene are SGHLS and HYDKME. The CDR3 runs 14 residues. The V end was cut by 0 bases, the J end by 4 bases, with 11 bases between. CDR3 bases read: TGTGCCAGCTCTCTCGAGATCAGGGCCTCCGACTACACC. It encodes CASSLEIRASDYT. The CDR3, in full, reads CASSLEIRASDYTF.

Notes on this clone: Gene names are mouse gene names. Sequencing ends 1 residue short of the CDR3 end; the germline J gene provides the rest. The J gene is TRBJ2-7, the V gene TRBV3, with 12 bases lining up with TRBD2. The CDR3 totals 16 residues. J gave up 3 bases and V 2 bases, and 5 bases lay outside the gene matches. Germline V gene sequence: CDR1 SNHLY, CDR2 FYNGKV (reference sequence). CDR3 DNA, as far as it was read: TGTGCCAGCAGCTTACTCAGGACTGGGGGGGACTATGAACAGTAC. Translation gives CASSLLRTGGDYEQY. The complete CDR3 protein is CASSLLRTGGDYEQYF.

As regards this clone: The genes and germline here are from mouse. The missing CDR3 end, 1 residue past where the read stops, is filled in from the germline J gene. The chain has TRBV26 and TRBJ1-5; D is perhaps TRBD1 (5 bases). V lost 4 bases, J lost 2 bases, and 9 bases lay in between. CDR1 is KGHPV and CDR2 is FQNQEV in the germline V gene (reference sequence). The CDR3 is made up of 14 amino acids. The CDR3 loop reads CASSPQGHNQAPLF. CDR3 bases read: TGTGCCAGCAGTCCTCAGGGACACAACCAGGCTCCGCTT.

Of note for this clone: Gene names refer to mouse genes. The CDR3 is cut off 1 residue early in the read; its end comes from the germline J gene. The gene calls are TRBV24 and TRBJ1-6; 9 positions match TRBD1. TRBJ1-6 is labeled an ORF, and its function is uncertain. Unmatched junction bases numbered 4, after V lost 4 bases and J lost 3 bases. Germline V gives CDR1 KGHTA, CDR2 FRNEEI. This CDR3 contains 16 residues. CDR3 DNA (partial): TGTGCCAGCAGTCCTCCGGGACAGGGCTATAATTCGCCCCTCTAC. Translation: CASSPPGQGYNSPLY. The whole CDR3 region reads CASSPPGQGYNSPLYF.

In the case of this clone: The genes are named according to mouse. The read stops 1 residue short of the end of the CDR3; the missing end is completed from the germline J gene. This rearrangement joins TRBV2 to TRBJ1-2, with D possibly matching TRBD1 (6 bases). Trimming shortened V by 0 bases and J by 4 bases, and 12 bases separated the two germline ends. The CDR3 is 15 amino acids. The germline CDR1 and CDR2 sequences are LGHNA and YSYQKL. The sequenced CDR3 bases are TGTGCCAGCAGCCAAGATTGGGGGGGCGCCTCCGACTACACC. This translates into CASSQDWGGASDYT. The entire CDR3 protein is CASSQDWGGASDYTF.

This clone turned up a few times. Gene names and germline refer to mouse. The read ends 1 residue before the CDR3 terminus; that terminus is restored from the germline J gene. This rearrangement joins TRBV29 to TRBJ2-5; D may be TRBD1 (5 bases). Germline V gene data show CDR1 as MSHET and CDR2 as SYDVDS. The CDR3 sequence is 12 residues long. The V end was cut by 4 bases, the J end by 6 bases, with 8 bases between. The CDR3 loop reads CASSSGRDTQYF. Partial CDR3 DNA: TGTGCTAGCAGTTCAGGGAGGGACACCCAGTAC.

Points on this clone: The gene symbols are mouse symbols. Sequencing ends 1 residue short of the CDR3 end; the germline J gene provides the rest. The chain joins TRBV1 to TRBJ2-7, with 10 bases aligning to TRBD2. Trimming cost V 11 bases and J 4 bases; bases outside gene matches: 8. The V gene's germline CDR1 is NSQYPW and CDR2 LRSPGD (reference sequence). This CDR3 has 13 amino acids. This CDR3 reads CTAGRLGGYEQYF. The CDR3 DNA, read in part, is TGCACCGCAGGGAGACTGGGGGGTTATGAACAGTAC.

On this clone: Germline and genes here are mouse. From the germline J gene comes the end of the CDR3, since the read stops 1 residue before it. This chain connects TRBV13-3 to TRBJ2-1; no firm D call. With 3 bases removed from V and 4 bases from J, the gap between germline ends came to 8 bases. Germline V gene sequence: CDR1 NNHDY, CDR2 SYVADS. The CDR3 runs 13 residues. The CDR3 DNA, read in part, is TGTGCCAGCAGTGGGGGTGGTTATGCTGAGCAGTTC. Its protein is CASSGGGYAEQF. The full CDR3 sequence reads CASSGGGYAEQFF.

Worth noting for this clone: Each gene name is a mouse one. The observed sequence ends 1 residue before the CDR3 terminus, with the missing tail filled in from the germline J gene. This chain links TRBV3 with TRBJ2-7, with 7 bases fitting TRBD1. The CDR3 has 14 residues. With 1 base clipped from V and 3 bases from J, the junction kept 3 bases outside the gene matches. From germline, CDR1 is SNHLY and CDR2 FYNGKV (reference sequence). CDR3 sequence reads: CASSLVPGGYEQYF. CDR3 DNA, as far as it was read: TGTGCCAGCAGCTTAGTGCCAGGGGGCTATGAACAGTAC. The full variable domain, rest sourced from reference TRBV3 and TRBJ2-7, is GPKVLQIPSHQIIDMGQMVTLNCDPVSNHLYFYWYKQILGQQMEFLVNFYNGKVMEKSKLFKDQFSVERPDGSYFTLKIQPTALEDSAVYFCASSLVPGGYEQYFGPGTRLTVL.

This clone turned up a few times. Gene names and germline match the mouse. The read terminates 1 residue ahead of where the CDR3 ends, so the germline J gene completes it. J is TRBJ2-1 and V is TRBV26; 8 nucleotides match TRBD1. Unmatched junction bases numbered 5, after V lost 7 bases and J lost 3 bases. The CDR3 has 14 amino acids. Looked up from germline, CDR1 is KGHPV and CDR2 is FQNQEV (reference sequence). The part of the CDR3 DNA that was read is TGTGCCAGCACTAAGGACAGGGTCTATGCTGAGCAGTTC. It specifies CASTKDRVYAEQF. In full, the CDR3 reads CASTKDRVYAEQFF.

Concerning this clone: Mouse gene names apply. The read is 1 residue too short to cover the CDR3 end, so that end is filled in from the germline J gene. The chain joins TRBV16 to TRBJ1-1; 10 positions agree with TRBD1. The V gene end was trimmed by 5 bases and the J gene end by 1 base; junction bases not matched to a gene: 4. Germline V CDR1 and CDR2: SGHSA, FRNQAP. The CDR3 length is 15 residues. CDR3 loop: CASSRQGAGNTEVFF. Partial CDR3 DNA: TGTGCAAGCAGCCGACAGGGGGCGGGAAACACAGAAGTCTTC.